This TCR beta chain was observed in a study of blood T cell repertoires in COVID-19. Study at large: Material from acute and convalescent COVID-19 was sourced from the United States, Italy and Spain. T cells, B-cell-depleted T cells, or PBMCs supplied cDNA or gDNA.

As originally analysed: Amplification from reference gene primers served as the basis for estimated nucleated cell counts. Method: immunoSEQ multiplex PCR; TCRdb's copy keeps in-frame clones and lacks some. V and J calls and clone size are copied from that table; D and trimming were computed from the DNA. Counted here are about 55,000 clones, roughly four fifths occurring once; the ten biggest clones make up around 2%. Sequencing was performed on peripheral blood. The clonotype comes from a woman in her sixties with acute or convalescent COVID-19.

The chain's CDR3 is CASRKQGMNTEAFF. Here the CDR3 DNA reads TGTGCCAGCAGGAAACAGGGGATGAACACTGAAGCTTTCTTT. This chain links TRBV27 with TRBJ1-1; 7 bases line up with TRBD1. V lost 6 bases, J lost 0 bases, and 4 bases stayed unmatched. CDR1 is MNHEY, CDR2 SMNVEV, per germline (reference sequence). The CDR3 runs 14 residues.